The sequence of this TCR beta chain was determined in a study of Graves' ophthalmopathy and Graves' hyperthyroidism listed by TCRdb under 2018. General notes on the study: Hyperthyroidism was considered stable if no progression to ophthalmopathy occurred within 18 months of follow-up. TCR beta repertoire signatures were used to distinguish Graves' ophthalmopathy from Graves' hyperthyroidism and to predict progression to ophthalmopathy. In total, 120 to 150 blood samples were TCR-sequenced: approximately 42 ophthalmopathy, under 85 hyperthyroidism and roughly 17 hyperthyroidism-to-ophthalmopathy patients. A discovery set of 95 to 100 patients (43 ophthalmopathy, 57 stable hyperthyroidism) was enrolled to explore V-J signatures distinguishing ophthalmopathy from hyperthyroidism. An independent validation cohort was composed of some 19 hyperthyroidism patients and roughly 16 patients who later progressed from hyperthyroidism to ophthalmopathy. In five or six hyperthyroidism patients, T-cell repertoires of thyroid tissue and blood were compared. Following sample collection, hyperthyroidism patients were given methimazole at a starting dose of 30 mg daily, and ophthalmopathy patients were given high-dose intravenous methylprednisolone. Broader findings and caveats from the paper: Most of the expanded thyroid clonotypes with a frequency above 0.001 were also detected in blood, and it was suggested that the thyroid immune response may be reflected by blood repertoires. No statistical method was used to predetermine the sample size, and group allocation was not hidden from the investigators. In validation, the model predicted ophthalmopathy progression with more than 70% sensitivity and about 73% specificity; some 13 predicted patients were CT-confirmed with GO in a median of approximately 6.5 months. In cross-validation, the 13-signature model distinguished ophthalmopathy from stable hyperthyroidism with approximately 90% sensitivity and approximately 81% specificity, while in the test set the corresponding values were approximately 79% and 70%.

Hyperthyroidism patients were newly diagnosed, with disease duration under 2 months, and aged 18 to 65 years. Anyone with other autoimmune diseases, uncontrolled infections, pregnancy or lactation was excluded from the study. Clinical symptoms, serum thyroxine, TRAb, thyroid ultrasound and orbital computed tomography formed the basis of the diagnosis. Total RNA was extracted using Trizol reagent, and RNA quality was checked on an Agilent 2100 Bioanalyzer. For repertoire sequencing, the TCR beta CDR3 regions were amplified from RNA transcripts. The first round of RT-PCR was done with HTBI primers and the Qiagen OneStep RT-PCR kit, and was followed by a second round of multiplex PCR, then size selection and purification. The libraries underwent paired-end sequencing with 100 bp reads on an Illumina HiSeq2000. In the paper's pipeline: SOAPnuke was used for read processing, and reads with adapters, uncalled bases, a mean Phred below 15, or no exact constant-primer or identifier match were discarded. High-quality paired reads were merged with COPE v1.2.5. Each unique nucleotide sequence was treated as a clonotype, and MiTCR v1.1 was used to align the clonotypes to the IMGT TRB V, D and J references. Analysis was restricted to V-J combinations with a frequency above 0.0001, which covered roughly 99% of repertoires. For each V-J combination, a TCR clonal expansion and chaos score was defined as F50 clonal expansion divided by the chaos observed in the TCRdist matrix. Welch's t-statistics and random forest were used to narrow the features down to over ten V-J combinations, which were then fed into a naive Bayes classifier. The similarity between thyroid and blood repertoires was quantified using the Morisita-Horn index. TCRdb's own reprocessing of the public reads used fastp at Q25 and MiXCR and kept productive beta chains. For every CDR3 protein sequence, its rows merge into one entry that carries the most common genes and DNA. These V and J calls rely on TCRdb rather than the paper's analysis. Within this sample are over a million distinct CDR3 sequences, with 35% to 40% of them counted one time only. Of the sample, roughly 11% falls within the top ten clones.

This clonotype was observed at least ten times. There is no known antigen for this receptor. A junction end diverges from the germline sequence, so it may reflect a read error. Sequences ENHRY (CDR1) and SYGVKD (CDR2) are obtained from the germline V gene. Its CDR3 holds 14 amino acids, cysteine through phenylalanine. Of the read, only the CDR3 DNA is kept; its 42 bases are in frame from base 1. The V and J segments used are TRBV10-3 and TRBJ1-5; TRBD1 might be the D gene, on 5 matching bases. The sequenced material came from peripheral blood or thyroid tissue (not recorded which). The TCR comes from an adult man with Graves' hyperthyroidism. CDR3 reads: CASSSGGRNQPQHF. The DNA is TGTGCCAGCAGTTCCGGGGGTCGCAATCAGCCCCAGCATTTT.